This passage covers 21 T cell receptor beta chains from one sample sequenced in a study of neoadjuvant nivolumab and ipilimumab in lung cancer. Here immunoSEQ multiplex PCR was the method, and the copy in TCRdb shows in-frame clones only, minus some. The data show approximately 40,000 clones, with 80% to 90% seen just once and approximately 3.4% held by the top ten. The sample consisted of peripheral blood, taken before neoadjuvant nivolumab, alone or with ipilimumab. These receptors were taken from an adult with non-small cell lung cancer.

The chain joins TRBV10-3 to TRBJ2-7; the match to TRBD2 covers 8 bases. The CDR3 covers 16 residues. CDR1 and CDR2 from the germline V gene are ENHRY and SYGVKD. The J segment lost 2 bases and the V segment lost 7 bases, leaving 13 bases of the junction unmatched. Here the CDR3 reads CAITESGGRGAYEQYF. The DNA of the CDR3 is TGTGCCATCACTGAAAGCGGCGGGCGGGGGGCCTACGAGCAGTACTTC.

The chain has TRBV6-5 and TRBJ2-7, with 7 bases matching TRBD2. The CDR3 has 15 amino acids. Trimming at V came to 0 bases and at J to 0 bases, leaving 2 bases not matched to a gene. In germline, CDR1 is MNHEY, CDR2 SVGAGI. This CDR3 is CASSYSGGSSYEQYF. The CDR3 region has the DNA TGTGCCAGCAGTTACTCCGGCGGGAGCTCCTACGAGCAGTACTTC.

CDR3 DNA: TGTGCCAGCAGTTATTTAAATGAGCAGTTCTTC. Translated, it gives CASSYLNEQFF. The genes are TRBV6-5 and TRBJ2-1; D uncertain. CDR3 size: 11 residues. Germline V gene data show CDR1 as MNHEY and CDR2 as SVGAGI. The V gene lost 3 bases and the J gene lost 7 bases, with 4 bases spanning the gap.

The genes are TRBV30 and TRBJ2-2, with D possibly TRBD1 on 6 matching bases. V lost 0 bases to trimming and J lost 7 bases, with 18 bases between them. CDR3 length equals 16 residues. Germline V gene sequence: CDR1 GTSNPN, CDR2 SVGIG (reference sequence). Written as DNA, the CDR3 is TGTGCCTGGAGTGTCGCAGGCAGGGGAATCGGCGGGGAGCTGTTTTTT. Its translation is CAWSVAGRGIGGELFF.

This clone has a single count. V usage is TRBV5-1 and J usage is TRBJ2-3, with 10 nucleotides matching TRBD2. V dropped 1 base and J dropped 5; count of bases not matched to a gene: 7. Germline loops: CDR1 SGHRS, CDR2 YFSETQ. This CDR3 has 16 residues. The CDR3 loop is CASSLSPSGSVDTQYF. CDR3 DNA: TGCGCCAGCAGCTTGTCCCCTAGCGGGAGCGTAGATACGCAGTATTTT.

The rearrangement joins TRBV7-9 to TRBJ2-7, with TRBD1 matching 8 bases. The CDR3 runs 14 residues. Germline V gives CDR1 SEHNR, CDR2 FQNEAQ (reference sequence). Trimming took 5 bases from V and 1 from J; bases not matched to a gene: 4. The CDR3 bases are TGTGCCAGCAGCCCAGGGGGCATGTCCTACGAGCAGTACTTC. Translated, it gives CASSPGGMSYEQYF.

The chain is built from TRBV5-1 and TRBJ2-7; 10 positions match TRBD2. The CDR3 extends over 14 amino acids. Germline CDR1 is SGHRS and CDR2 is YFSETQ. V trimming: 5 bases; J trimming: 2 bases; junction bases outside the gene matches: 4. Written as DNA, the CDR3 is TGCGCCAGCAGTAAACTAGCGGGACCCTACGAGCAGTACTTC. This translates into CASSKLAGPYEQYF.

The V call is TRBV15, the J call TRBJ2-3; the match to TRBD2 covers 7 bases. CDR3 length: 14 residues. Germline-derived CDR1 and CDR2 are LNHNV and YYDKDF (reference sequence). V shed 6 bases and J 6 bases; nucleotides not matched to a gene: 9. The CDR3: CATSLVAGVDTQYF. DNA of the CDR3: TGTGCCACCAGTTTAGTGGCGGGGGTCGATACGCAGTATTTT. The full variable domain, rest sourced from reference TRBV15 and TRBJ2-3, is DAMVIQNPRYQVTQFGKPVTLSCSQTLNHNVMYWYQQKSSQAPKLLFHYYDKDFNNEADTPDNFQSRRPNTSFCFLDIRSPGLGDTAMYLCATSLVAGVDTQYFGPGTRLTVL.

The gene calls are TRBV11-2 and TRBJ2-7; TRBD1 or TRBD2 may be the D gene (5 bases each). V dropped 0 bases and J dropped 6 bases, with 9 bases sitting between them. The length of the CDR3 is 13 residues. CDR1 and CDR2 from the germline V gene are SGHAT and FQNNGV. DNA for the CDR3: TGTGCCAGCAGCTTAGACAGGGCGGGCGAGCAGTACTTC. This encodes CASSLDRAGEQYF.

The chain employs TRBV7-2 and TRBJ1-2; maybe TRBD1 (6 bases). Trimming removed 1 base from V and 4 bases from J, with 10 bases in between. Germline V gene data show CDR1 as SGHTA and CDR2 as FQGNSA. CDR3 size: 14 residues. The CDR3 loop reads CASSLVGQTYGYTF. The CDR3 region has the DNA TGTGCCAGCAGCTTAGTTGGACAGACCTATGGCTACACCTTC.

This clone appeared once. Written as DNA, the CDR3 is TGCAGCGCCGGCCGAGGGCCGGCCTATGGCTACACCTTC. Translated, it gives CSAGRGPAYGYTF. The chain employs TRBV29-1 and TRBJ1-2; no firm D call. Germline V lookup: CDR1 SQVTM, CDR2 ANQGSEA. CDR3 length: 13 amino acids. The ends were cut back, 7 bases at V and 4 bases at J, with 16 bases in the middle.

In this sample, this clone turned up once. For the CDR3, the DNA is TGTGCCATCAGGCAAGCGGGAGATAATAGAGACACCGGGGAGCTGTTTTTT. Its translation: CAIRQAGDNRDTGELFF. The chain couples TRBV10-3 to TRBJ2-2; 8 bases are a match to TRBD2. This CDR3 is 17 amino acids long. In germline, CDR1 is ENHRY, CDR2 SYGVKD. Germline trimming cut 6 bases from V and 3 bases from J; bases unmatched to any gene: 12.

The CDR3 sequence is CASSWALGGPYGYTF. The DNA for the CDR3 is TGCGCCAGCAGCTGGGCCTTGGGGGGGCCCTATGGCTACACCTTC. The gene calls are TRBV5-1 and TRBJ1-2; tentative D call: TRBD1 (6 bases). V was trimmed by 3 bases and J by 4 bases, leaving 16 bases between them. CDR1 is SGHRS, CDR2 YFSETQ, per germline. The CDR3 has 15 residues.

The CDR3 protein is CASSLVVAGVGEQYF. In DNA, the CDR3 is TGTGCCAGCAGCTTGGTAGTAGCGGGAGTCGGCGAGCAGTACTTC. The J gene is TRBJ2-7, the V gene TRBV5-4; 9 bases match TRBD2. V lost 0 bases and J lost 6; bases outside the gene matches: 7. The CDR3 is 15 residues long. From germline, CDR1 is SGHNT and CDR2 YYREEE (reference sequence).

The J gene is TRBJ1-1, the V gene TRBV7-2, with 8 bases lining up with TRBD1. Germline V lookup: CDR1 SGHTA, CDR2 FQGNSA. This CDR3 region has 15 residues. Unmatched junction bases numbered 8, after V lost 1 base and J lost 7 bases. The CDR3 sequence is CASSLDTGGKGEAFF. CDR3 DNA: TGTGCCAGCAGCTTAGATACAGGGGGTAAAGGTGAAGCTTTCTTT.

The chain has TRBV9 and TRBJ2-7; 7 bases agree with TRBD2. V was pared by 0 bases and J by 6 bases, with 9 bases of the junction left unmatched. The CDR3 is 15 residues long. Germline V gives CDR1 SGDLS, CDR2 YYNGEE. DNA of the CDR3: TGTGCCAGCAGCGTAGATGCGGGGGATGGCTTCGAGCAGTACTTC. Protein product: CASSVDAGDGFEQYF.

The CDR3 DNA reads TGTGCCAGCAGCTGGGGACACGGCAATCAGCCCCAGCATTTT. It encodes CASSWGHGNQPQHF. The rearrangement links TRBV7-9 to TRBJ1-5; possible D gene TRBD1, 6 bases. The length of the CDR3 is 14 residues. Germline loops: CDR1 SEHNR, CDR2 FQNEAQ (reference sequence). Trimming cost V 4 bases and J 2 bases, with 9 bases left between them.

The chain combines TRBV5-1 with TRBJ2-1, with 10 bases fitting TRBD2. Germline-derived CDR1 and CDR2 are SGHRS and YFSETQ. V shed 2 bases and J 4 bases; nucleotides not matched to a gene: 3. The CDR3 runs to 15 residues. The CDR3 nucleotides are TGCGCCAGCAGCTTAGGAGCGGGGGGGTACAATGAGCAGTTCTTC. This translates into CASSLGAGGYNEQFF.

V gene TRBV30 combines with J gene TRBJ2-7; 7 bases align to TRBD1. J lost 1 base, V lost 3 bases, and 6 bases had no gene match. The CDR3 length is 14 residues. Germline CDR1 GTSNPN, CDR2 SVGIG (reference sequence). In DNA, the CDR3 is TGTGCCTGGAGGAACCGGGACAGATCCTACGAGCAGTACTTC. As protein: CAWRNRDRSYEQYF.

V is TRBV5-4 and J is TRBJ2-7; 12 bases fit TRBD2. Germline loops: CDR1 SGHNT, CDR2 YYREEE (reference sequence). V dropped 1 base and J dropped 3; count of bases not matched to a gene: 5. The CDR3 covers 16 residues. CDR3 loop: CASSLNPTSGSYEQYF. CDR3 coding DNA: TGTGCCAGCAGCTTGAACCCGACTAGCGGGAGCTACGAGCAGTACTTC.

This chain links TRBV28 with TRBJ2-5, with 9 nucleotides matching TRBD1. CDR3 length: 14 amino acids. The germline V gene encodes CDR1 MDHEN and CDR2 SYDVKM. With 2 bases clipped from V and 6 bases from J, the junction kept 4 bases outside the gene matches. The CDR3 here is CASSLRDRAQTQYF. The CDR3 region has the DNA TGTGCCAGCAGTTTAAGGGACAGGGCACAGACCCAGTACTTC. The complete variable domain, with remaining parts taken from reference TRBV28 and TRBJ2-5, reads DVKVTQSSRYLVKRTGEKVFLECVQDMDHENMFWYRQDPGLGLRLIYFSYDVKMKEKGDIPEGYSVSREKKERFSLILESASTNQTSMYLCASSLRDRAQTQYFGPGTRLLVL.